The 20 T cell receptor beta chains below all came from one sample that was sequenced in a study of CD8 T cells in Susac syndrome (dated by TCRdb to the late 2010s). The library was built by means of the immunoSEQ multiplex PCR assay. RNA was extracted using the RNeasy kit, and about 0.5 to 1 microgram was reverse transcribed with random hexamers. TCRdb reanalyzed the raw reads on its own, using fastp at Q25 for trimming and MiXCR for clone calling, and kept in-frame beta chains. Records with the same CDR3 protein are collapsed into one entry carrying the most frequent genes and DNA. A total of approximately 74,000 distinct CDR3 sequences appear in this sample, about 93% of them only once. Roughly 0.97% of the sample comes from the top ten. The sample consisted of CD8+ T cells from PBMCs. The receptors stem from a human donor with Susac syndrome.

V is TRBV20-1 and J is TRBJ2-5; 8 nucleotides agree with TRBD2. Germline V gene data show CDR1 as DFQATT and CDR2 as SNEGSKA (reference sequence). Unmatched junction bases numbered 12, after V lost 1 base and J lost 2 bases. The length of the CDR3 is 17 residues. The CDR3 here is CSARGSSIAGQQETQYF. The CDR3 DNA reads as TGCAGTGCTAGAGGAAGCTCTATAGCGGGGCAACAAGAGACCCAGTACTTC.

The chain recombines TRBV13 with TRBJ2-1; 9 bases are shared with TRBD2. J was trimmed by 6 bases and V by 5 bases; bases with no gene match: 11. Germline CDR1 reads PRHDT; CDR2 reads FYEKMQ (reference sequence). The length of the CDR3 is 16 residues. This CDR3 is CASSLSGASGTNEQFF. CDR3 nucleotide sequence: TGTGCCAGCAGCCTCTCGGGGGCTAGCGGGACCAATGAGCAGTTCTTC.

The genes are TRBV27 and TRBJ1-1; D is ambiguous. CDR1 and CDR2 (germline): MNHEY, SMNVEV (reference sequence). This CDR3 region has 14 residues. V gave up 6 bases and J gave up 0 bases, with 11 bases separating them. CDR3 region: CASRRGRLNTEAFF. The CDR3 nucleotides read TGTGCCAGCAGAAGAGGCAGGTTGAACACTGAAGCTTTCTTT.

This clonotype was found once. This rearrangement joins TRBV6-5 to TRBJ1-6; D gene unclear. The V gene's germline CDR1 is MNHEY and CDR2 SVGAGI. Between the trimmed V and J ends, which lost 8 bases and 7 bases, there was a span of 12 bases. The CDR3 length is 13 residues. As DNA, the CDR3 is TGTGCCAGCCAAGACATCGGCAATTCACCCCTCCACTTT. It specifies CASQDIGNSPLHF.

The chain combines TRBV19 with TRBJ1-1; D is uncertain. Trimming pared 3 bases from V and 4 bases from J, leaving 9 bases between. CDR1 and CDR2 (germline): LNHDA, SQIVND (reference sequence). The CDR3 totals 13 residues. CDR3 residues: CASSIGRTTEAFF. CDR3 DNA sequence: TGTGCCAGTAGTATCGGGCGGACCACTGAAGCTTTCTTT.

The genes are TRBV29-1 and TRBJ1-2, with a possible D match to TRBD1 (6 bases). Trimming took off 6 bases at V and 5 bases at J, with 19 bases between the two ends. This CDR3 is 14 amino acids long. Germline V gene lookup returns CDR1 SQVTM and CDR2 ANQGSEA. The CDR3 protein is CSVSPPAGEYGYTF. DNA for the CDR3: TGCAGCGTCTCACCCCCGGCAGGGGAATATGGCTACACCTTC.

The chain joins TRBV29-1 to TRBJ2-3; the match to TRBD1 covers 9 bases. V lost 2 bases to trimming and J lost 4 bases; unmatched junction nucleotides: 10. This CDR3 is built from 16 residues. From germline, CDR1 is SQVTM and CDR2 ANQGSEA. The CDR3 DNA sequence: TGCAGCGTTGAATATGCGGGACAGGGTGCAGCAGATACGCAGTATTTT. This gives the protein CSVEYAGQGAADTQYF.

The gene calls are TRBV7-6 and TRBJ2-7; a possible D gene is TRBD1 (5 bases). The CDR3 runs 14 residues. Germline V gene sequence: CDR1 SGHVS, CDR2 FNYEAQ. Trimming cost V 8 bases and J 6 bases, with 20 bases left between them. The CDR3 spells CASQLIGEGSEQYF. The CDR3 DNA reads TGTGCCAGCCAGCTTATAGGGGAAGGATCCGAGCAGTACTTC.

This clonotype is a singleton in its sample. The V call is TRBV27, the J call TRBJ2-7; D is perhaps TRBD1 (5 bases). Trimming pared 8 bases from V and 9 bases from J, leaving 14 bases between. The CDR3 covers 11 residues. Germline CDR1 is MNHEY and CDR2 is SMNVEV (reference sequence). The chain's CDR3 is CASGSTDGQYF. The CDR3 coding sequence is TGTGCCAGCGGGTCGACAGACGGGCAGTACTTC.

The V gene is TRBV7-3, the J gene TRBJ2-1, with D possibly TRBD2 on 5 matching bases. CDR1 SGHTA and CDR2 FQGTGA come from the germline V gene. The CDR3 totals 14 residues. Trimming cost V 5 bases and J 5 bases, with 13 bases left between them. In DNA, the CDR3 is TGTGCCAGCAGCCAGGACTCGGGTGACAATGAGCAGTTCTTC. It yields the protein CASSQDSGDNEQFF.

The chain recombines TRBV12-3 or TRBV12-4 with TRBJ1-2; D remains ambiguous. There are 13 residues in the CDR3. V dropped 2 bases and J dropped 4 bases, with 8 bases sitting between them. In nucleotides, the CDR3 is TGTGCCAGCAGTTTAAAGCACAGCTATGGCTACACCTTC. Its protein is CASSLKHSYGYTF.

The rearrangement links TRBV20-1 to TRBJ2-3, with TRBD2 identical over 7 bases. After removal of 6 bases from V and 2 bases from J, the junction contained 5 bases not matched to a gene. Germline values: CDR1 DFQATT, CDR2 SNEGSKA (reference sequence). The CDR3 length is 13 residues. The CDR3 region has the DNA TGCAGTGCGACCGGGACTAACACAGATACGCAGTATTTT. Its translation is CSATGTNTDTQYF.

This chain uses TRBV11-1 with TRBJ2-5; TRBD1 might be the D (6 bases). This CDR3 is built from 14 residues. V dropped 6 bases and J dropped 1 base, with 12 bases sitting between them. Germline lookup yields CDR1 SGHAT and CDR2 FQDESV (reference sequence). In DNA, the CDR3 is TGTGCCAGCAGTTTCACACAGGGCCAAGAGACCCAGTACTTC. This sequence encodes CASSFTQGQETQYF.

The chain employs TRBV5-4 and TRBJ2-7; D may be TRBD2 (5 bases). V lost 4 bases to trimming and J lost 7 bases, with 15 bases between them. The CDR3 totals 13 residues. CDR1 is SGHNT and CDR2 is YYREEE in the germline V gene (reference sequence). DNA for the CDR3: TGTGCCAGCAGCCCAACCACCCCGGGGGAGCAGTACTTC. It translates to CASSPTTPGEQYF. The full variable domain, in which reference TRBV5-4 and TRBJ2-7 provide the parts outside the CDR3, is ETGVTQSPTHLIKTRGQQVTLRCSSQSGHNTVSWYQQALGQGPQFIFQYYREEENGRGNFPPRFSGLQFPNYSSELNVNALELDDSALYLCASSPTTPGEQYFGPGTRLTVT.

The rearrangement uses TRBV2 and TRBJ1-5; D unclear. From germline, CDR1 is SNHLY and CDR2 FYNNEI. Between the trimmed V and J ends, which lost 1 base and 0 bases, there was a span of 7 bases. The CDR3 has 15 amino acids. Here the CDR3 reads CASSEGGISNQPQHF. The CDR3 coding sequence is TGTGCCAGCAGTGAAGGAGGGATTAGCAATCAGCCCCAGCATTTT.

The chain combines TRBV12-3 or TRBV12-4 with TRBJ1-2; perhaps TRBD1 as D (5 bases). V was clipped by 6 bases and J by 8 bases, with 16 bases between them. The CDR3 is 13 residues long. This chain's CDR3 is CASSSDRSWGYTF. The CDR3 nucleotides read TGTGCCAGCAGCTCCGACAGATCTTGGGGCTACACCTTC.

The chain has TRBV30 and TRBJ1-3; D gene ambiguous. V was shortened by 1 base and J by 0 bases, with 7 bases between the two germline ends. The CDR3 has 14 residues. Germline CDR1 GTSNPN, CDR2 SVGIG (reference sequence). The CDR3 reads CAWSEGISGNTIYF. The DNA of the CDR3 is TGTGCCTGGAGTGAAGGTATCTCTGGAAACACCATATATTTT.

The chain couples TRBV5-1 to TRBJ1-1; D remains ambiguous. From germline, CDR1 is SGHRS and CDR2 YFSETQ. The CDR3 sequence is 15 residues long. The V gene lost 0 bases and the J gene lost 1 base, with 10 bases spanning the gap. The CDR3 bases are TGCGCCAGCAGCTTGGCCGAGACGGGGAACACTGAAGCTTTCTTT. Translated, it gives CASSLAETGNTEAFF.

This rearrangement joins TRBV7-9 to TRBJ2-3; 8 bases are shared with TRBD1. The V and J ends lost 11 bases and 2 bases, in that order; junction bases with no gene match: 6. The germline CDR1 and CDR2 sequences are SEHNR and FQNEAQ (reference sequence). The CDR3 sequence is 13 residues long. Written as DNA, the CDR3 is TGTGCCCTGGGGCAGGGGGCCACAGATACGCAGTATTTT. Translated: CALGQGATDTQYF. The whole variable domain, remainder taken from reference TRBV7-9 and TRBJ2-3, is DTGVSQNPRHKITKRGQNVTFRCDPISEHNRLYWYRQTLGQGPEFLTYFQNEAQLEKSRLLSDRFSAERPKGSFSTLEIQRTEQGDSAMYLCALGQGATDTQYFGPGTRLTVL.

The CDR3 protein is CATSGTYEQYF. CDR3 DNA: TGTGCCACCAGCGGAACCTACGAGCAGTACTTC. The rearrangement uses TRBV15 and TRBJ2-7, with D unclear. The CDR3 runs 11 residues. Germline V lookup: CDR1 LNHNV, CDR2 YYDKDF (reference sequence). Trimming left V 5 bases short and J 2 bases short, with 4 bases between.